This T cell receptor beta chain came from a study of spatial heterogeneity in lung cancer. Study observations and caveats: The study found that expanded intratumoral alpha and beta TCR counts tracked tumor mutation counts.

TCRdb reprocessed the 5' RACE reads via MiXCR and lists one record per CDR3 protein. The sample includes nearly 3,000 distinct CDR3 sequences, less than 8% of them seen just once. CDR3 length equals 14 residues. Germline trimming cut 3 bases from V and 4 bases from J; bases unmatched to any gene: 2. CDR1 SGHTA and CDR2 FQGNSA come from the germline V gene. This clonotype is deemed medium-sized (0.01 to 0.1%). Its antigen remains unidentified. Described time point: sample taken at primary tumor resection. The donors comprised about 70 untreated early-stage non-small cell lung cancer patients. The sequenced sample was lung tumor tissue, obtained at surgery. The receptor comes from a female donor with early-stage non-small cell lung cancer. The V call is TRBV7-2, the J call TRBJ2-5; 10 bases fit TRBD2. CDR3 in DNA: TGTGCCAGCAGCTTTACTAGCGGGGCAGAGACCCAGTACTTC. Protein: CASSFTSGAETQYF.